This T cell receptor (beta chain) is from a study of neoadjuvant nivolumab and ipilimumab in lung cancer (dated by TCRdb to the early 2020s). A note on the overall study: In the NEOSTAR trial, nivolumab was administered intravenously at 3 mg/kg on days 1, 15 and 29, and the combination arm also received ipilimumab 1 mg/kg on day 1 only. The primary trial endpoint was the major pathologic response (MPR) rate in the intention-to-treat population in each study arm. Of the roughly 45 patients with operable NSCLC treated in the trial, some 23 were randomized to nivolumab monotherapy and around 20 to nivolumab plus ipilimumab. TCR repertoires were compared between pretherapy (baseline) peripheral blood and tumors resected at surgery after neoadjuvant immune checkpoint blockade. Matched pretherapy and resected tumor pairs were analyzed for seven patients, of whom four received nivolumab and three received nivolumab plus ipilimumab.

The research as a whole found: A small number of samples was subjected to TCR sequencing. There was no significant correlation between TCR clonality and pathologic tumor regression, and just a single major-pathologic-response sample was available for the clonality-regression analysis. Pretherapy blood TCR richness correlated positively with richness in tumors resected after neoadjuvant therapy (Spearman R of about 0.82). Compared with tumor-adjacent uninvolved lung, resected tumors had greater TCR richness and clonality, and increases showed up in more of the dual-therapy-treated tumors. From pretherapy to surgery, tumor T-cell richness and clonality increased in three of three dual-therapy tumors but in only two of four nivolumab-treated tumors.

To note about this clone: The clone's antigen remains unknown. No per-base quality is available; no much larger clone lies one base away.

The CDR3 starts with the cysteine, ends with the phenylalanine, and has 15 residues. Left in the record is the CDR3 DNA by itself, 45 bases read in frame from the first base. Trimming accounts for 3 bases at V and 4 bases at J, while the number of junction bases matched to no gene is 4. CDR1 KGHSH and CDR2 LQKENI are derived from the germline V gene. Preparation of the library involved the immunoSEQ multiplex PCR assay. The study's processing was this. Repertoires were summarized in terms of richness and clonality, and significantly expanded and contracted clones between pre- and post-therapy samples were identified. Not all clones reach the TCRdb copy of this immuneACCESS table, which keeps in-frame sequences only. Checked studies attribute under half of the gap to unresolved V genes and leave the rest unexplained. V and J calls and clone size are as listed in that table; D and trimming were resolved from the DNA. The sample data list fewer than 15,000 clones, and about 94% of these were observed just once. The biggest ten clones account for about 2.5% of the sample.

The time point label, read with the paper, signifies: at surgical resection after neoadjuvant nivolumab +/- ipilimumab. Samples were obtained from the phase 2 randomized NEOSTAR trial, in which neoadjuvant nivolumab or nivolumab plus ipilimumab followed by surgery was tested in operable NSCLC. This receptor was taken from an adult with non-small cell lung cancer. The specimen was peripheral blood, collected after neoadjuvant nivolumab, alone or with ipilimumab, at or shortly before surgery. Recombination connected TRBV18 to TRBJ2-7, with 12 bases in between that match TRBD2. The nucleotides read TGTGCCAGCTCACCGACTAGCGGGAGTAGGTACGAGCAGTACTTC. Protein translation: CASSPTSGSRYEQYF. Beyond the CDR3, the reference TRBV18 and TRBJ2-7 genes provide the residues; the full variable domain reads: NAGVMQNPRHLVRRRGQEARLRCSPMKGHSHVYWYRQLPEEGLKFMVYLQKENIIDESGMPKERFSAEFPKEGPSILRIQQVVRGDSAAYFCASSPTSGSRYEQYFGPGTRLTVT.